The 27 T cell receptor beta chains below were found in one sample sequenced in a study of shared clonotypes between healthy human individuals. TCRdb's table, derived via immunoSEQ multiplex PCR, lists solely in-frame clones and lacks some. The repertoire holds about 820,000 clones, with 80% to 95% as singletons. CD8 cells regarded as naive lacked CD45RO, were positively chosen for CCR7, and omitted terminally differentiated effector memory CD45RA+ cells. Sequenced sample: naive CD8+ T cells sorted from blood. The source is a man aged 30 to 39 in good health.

The CDR3 coding sequence is TGCGCCAGCAAGTCCGGGACAGTACCCTACGAGCAGTACTTC. This gives the protein CASKSGTVPYEQYF. V and J are TRBV5-1 and TRBJ2-7, with 7 bases aligning to TRBD1. Germline CDR1 SGHRS, CDR2 YFSETQ. The CDR3 sequence is 14 residues long. V was pared by 6 bases and J by 2 bases, with 8 bases of the junction left unmatched.

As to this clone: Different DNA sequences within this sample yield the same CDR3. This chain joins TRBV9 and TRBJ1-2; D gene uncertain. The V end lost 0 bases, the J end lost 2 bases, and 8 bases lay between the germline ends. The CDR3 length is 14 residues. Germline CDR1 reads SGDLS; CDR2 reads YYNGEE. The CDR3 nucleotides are TGTGCCAGCAGCGTAGCTCAAGGGAACTATGGCTACACCTTC. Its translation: CASSVAQGNYGYTF.

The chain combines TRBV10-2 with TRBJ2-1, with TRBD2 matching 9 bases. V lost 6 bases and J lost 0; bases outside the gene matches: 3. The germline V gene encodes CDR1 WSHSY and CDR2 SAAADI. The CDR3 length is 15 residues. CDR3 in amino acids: CASRDSGSSYNEQFF. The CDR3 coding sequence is TGCGCCAGCAGGGATAGCGGGAGCTCCTACAATGAGCAGTTCTTC.

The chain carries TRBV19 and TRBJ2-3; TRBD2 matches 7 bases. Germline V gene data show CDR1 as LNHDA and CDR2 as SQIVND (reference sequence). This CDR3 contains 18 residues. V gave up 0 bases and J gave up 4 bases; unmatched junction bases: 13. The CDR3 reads CASSIDQMTSWESDTQYF. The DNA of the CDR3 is TGTGCCAGTAGTATAGATCAGATGACTAGCTGGGAATCAGATACGCAGTATTTT.

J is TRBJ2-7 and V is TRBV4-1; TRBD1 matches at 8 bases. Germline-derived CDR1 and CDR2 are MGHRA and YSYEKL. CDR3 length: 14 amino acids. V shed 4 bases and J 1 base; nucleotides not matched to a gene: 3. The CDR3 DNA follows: TGCGCCAGCAGCCTCCGGACAGGGTCCTACGAGCAGTACTTC. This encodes CASSLRTGSYEQYF.

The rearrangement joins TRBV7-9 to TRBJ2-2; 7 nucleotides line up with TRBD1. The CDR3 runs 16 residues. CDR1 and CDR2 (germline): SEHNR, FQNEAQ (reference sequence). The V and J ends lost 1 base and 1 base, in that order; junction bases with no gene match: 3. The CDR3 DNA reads TGTGCCAGCAGCTTAGGTCGGACAGGGAACACCGGGGAGCTGTTTTTT. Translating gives CASSLGRTGNTGELFF.

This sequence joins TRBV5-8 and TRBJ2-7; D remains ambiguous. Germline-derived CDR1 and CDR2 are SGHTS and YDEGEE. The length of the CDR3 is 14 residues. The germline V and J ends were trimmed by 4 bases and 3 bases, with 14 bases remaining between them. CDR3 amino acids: CASSVGNGYYEQYF. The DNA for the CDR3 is TGTGCCAGCAGCGTTGGGAATGGTTACTACGAGCAGTACTTC.

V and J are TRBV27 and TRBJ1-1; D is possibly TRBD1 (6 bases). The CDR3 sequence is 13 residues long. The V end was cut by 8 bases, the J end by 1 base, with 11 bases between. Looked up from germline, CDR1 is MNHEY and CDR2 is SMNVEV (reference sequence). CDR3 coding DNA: TGTGCCAGCGCGGAACAGGGGAACACTGAAGCTTTCTTT. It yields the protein CASAEQGNTEAFF.

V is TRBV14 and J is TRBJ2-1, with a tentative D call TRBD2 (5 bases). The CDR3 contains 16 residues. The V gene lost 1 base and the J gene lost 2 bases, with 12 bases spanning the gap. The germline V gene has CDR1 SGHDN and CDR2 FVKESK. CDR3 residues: CASSQGTGGPYNEQFF. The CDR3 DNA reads TGTGCCAGCAGCCAAGGTACGGGCGGGCCCTACAATGAGCAGTTCTTC.

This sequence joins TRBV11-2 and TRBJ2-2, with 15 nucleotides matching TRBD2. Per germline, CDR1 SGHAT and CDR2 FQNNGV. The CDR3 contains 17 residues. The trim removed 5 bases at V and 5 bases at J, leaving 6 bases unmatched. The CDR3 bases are TGTGCCAGCAGCCCCGGACTAGCGGGAGGGCCTACCGGGGAGCTGTTTTTT. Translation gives CASSPGLAGGPTGELFF.

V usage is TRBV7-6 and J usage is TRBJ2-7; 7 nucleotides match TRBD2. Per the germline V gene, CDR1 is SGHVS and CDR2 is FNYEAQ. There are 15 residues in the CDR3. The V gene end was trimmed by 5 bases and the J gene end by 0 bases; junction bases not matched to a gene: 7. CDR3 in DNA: TGTGCCAGCAGCCCTACGGGGGGTCCCTCCTACGAGCAGTACTTC. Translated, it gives CASSPTGGPSYEQYF.

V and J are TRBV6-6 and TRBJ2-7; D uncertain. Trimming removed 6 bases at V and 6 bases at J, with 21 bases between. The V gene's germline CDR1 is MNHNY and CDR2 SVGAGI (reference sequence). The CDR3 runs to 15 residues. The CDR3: CASSPLGPTSGEQYF. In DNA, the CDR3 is TGTGCCAGCAGCCCCCTTGGTCCCACCTCCGGCGAGCAGTACTTC.

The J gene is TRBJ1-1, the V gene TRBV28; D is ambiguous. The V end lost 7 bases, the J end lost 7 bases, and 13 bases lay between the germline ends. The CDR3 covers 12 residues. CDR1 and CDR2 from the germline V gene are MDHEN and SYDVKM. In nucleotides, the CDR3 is TGTGCCAGCAAAGGCACAGACCTTGAAGCTTTCTTT. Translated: CASKGTDLEAFF.

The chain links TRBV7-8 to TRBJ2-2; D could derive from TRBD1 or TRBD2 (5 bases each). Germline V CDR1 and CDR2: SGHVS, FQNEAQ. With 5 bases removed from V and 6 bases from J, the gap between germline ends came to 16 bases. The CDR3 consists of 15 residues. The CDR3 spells CASSLPGIGAGELFF. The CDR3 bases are TGTGCCAGCAGCCTTCCGGGAATAGGGGCCGGGGAGCTGTTTTTT.

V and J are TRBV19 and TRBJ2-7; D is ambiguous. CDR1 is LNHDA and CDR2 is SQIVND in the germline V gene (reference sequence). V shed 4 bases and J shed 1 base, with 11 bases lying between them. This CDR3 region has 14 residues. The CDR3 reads CASSKAASSYEQYF. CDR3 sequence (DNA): TGTGCCAGTAGTAAGGCAGCTTCTTCCTACGAGCAGTACTTC.

CDR3 coding DNA: TGCGCCAGCAGCCCCTTGGGAGCGGGAGGGTCGGAAGAGACCCAGTACTTC. Translation: CASSPLGAGGSEETQYF. J is TRBJ2-5 and V is TRBV5-1; the match to TRBD2 covers 10 bases. Germline loops: CDR1 SGHRS, CDR2 YFSETQ. CDR3 length: 17 residues. V was pared by 4 bases and J by 3 bases, with 12 bases of the junction left unmatched.

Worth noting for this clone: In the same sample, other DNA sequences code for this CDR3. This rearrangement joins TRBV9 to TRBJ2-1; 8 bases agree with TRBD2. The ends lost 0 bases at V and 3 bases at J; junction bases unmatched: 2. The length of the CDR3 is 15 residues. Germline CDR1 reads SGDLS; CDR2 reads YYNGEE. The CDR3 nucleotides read TGTGCCAGCAGCGTAGAGGGACTAGACTACAATGAGCAGTTCTTC. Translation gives CASSVEGLDYNEQFF.

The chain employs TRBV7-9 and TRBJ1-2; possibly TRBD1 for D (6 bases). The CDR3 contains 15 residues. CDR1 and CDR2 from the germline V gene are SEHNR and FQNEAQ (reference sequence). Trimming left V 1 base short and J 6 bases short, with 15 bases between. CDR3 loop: CASSLEAAGVDGYTF. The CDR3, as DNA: TGTGCCAGCAGCTTAGAAGCGGCAGGGGTTGATGGCTACACCTTC.

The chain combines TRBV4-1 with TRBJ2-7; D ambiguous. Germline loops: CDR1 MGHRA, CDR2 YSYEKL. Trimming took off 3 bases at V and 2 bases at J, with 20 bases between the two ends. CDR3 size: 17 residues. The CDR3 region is CASSHSLTGVSTYEQYF. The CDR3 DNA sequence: TGCGCCAGCAGCCATAGCCTTACTGGAGTCAGTACCTACGAGCAGTACTTC.

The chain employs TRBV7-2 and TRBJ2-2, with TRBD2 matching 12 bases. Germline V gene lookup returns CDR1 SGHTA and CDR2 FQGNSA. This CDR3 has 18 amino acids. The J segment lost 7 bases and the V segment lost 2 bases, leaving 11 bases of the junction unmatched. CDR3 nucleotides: TGTGCCAGCAGCTTAATATCCGGACTAGCGGGATCAGACGGGGAGCTGTTTTTT. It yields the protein CASSLISGLAGSDGELFF.

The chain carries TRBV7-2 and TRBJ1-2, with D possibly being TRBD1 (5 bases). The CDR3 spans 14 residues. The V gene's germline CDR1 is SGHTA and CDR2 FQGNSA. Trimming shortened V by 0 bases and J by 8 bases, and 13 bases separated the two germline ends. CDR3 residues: CASSLAGPGRGYTF. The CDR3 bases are TGTGCCAGCAGCTTAGCGGGACCGGGCAGGGGCTACACCTTC.

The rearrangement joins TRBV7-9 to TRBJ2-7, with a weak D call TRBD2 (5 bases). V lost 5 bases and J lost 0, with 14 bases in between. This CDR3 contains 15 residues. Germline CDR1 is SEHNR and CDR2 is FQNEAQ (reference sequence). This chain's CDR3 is CASSAGLENSYEQYF. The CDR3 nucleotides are TGTGCCAGCAGCGCCGGACTGGAAAACTCCTACGAGCAGTACTTC.

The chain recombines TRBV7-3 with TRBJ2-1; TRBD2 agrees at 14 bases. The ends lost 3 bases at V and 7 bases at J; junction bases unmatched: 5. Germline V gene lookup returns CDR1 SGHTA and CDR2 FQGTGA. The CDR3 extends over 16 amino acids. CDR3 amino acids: CASSLTTSGRANEQFF. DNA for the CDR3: TGTGCCAGCAGCTTGACGACTAGCGGGAGGGCAAATGAGCAGTTCTTC.

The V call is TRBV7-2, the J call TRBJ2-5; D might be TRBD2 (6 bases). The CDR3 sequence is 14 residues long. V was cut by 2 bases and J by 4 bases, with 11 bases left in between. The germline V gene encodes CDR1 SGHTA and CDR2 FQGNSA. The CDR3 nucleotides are TGTGCCAGCAGCTTACGGGAGTATGGAGAGACCCAGTACTTC. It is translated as CASSLREYGETQYF.

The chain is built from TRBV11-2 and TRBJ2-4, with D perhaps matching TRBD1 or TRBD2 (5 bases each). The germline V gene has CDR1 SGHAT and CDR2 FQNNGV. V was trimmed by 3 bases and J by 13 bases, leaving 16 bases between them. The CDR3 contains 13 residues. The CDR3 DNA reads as TGTGCCAGCAGCTTGGGGACGGAAGCCCCGCAGTACTTC. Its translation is CASSLGTEAPQYF.

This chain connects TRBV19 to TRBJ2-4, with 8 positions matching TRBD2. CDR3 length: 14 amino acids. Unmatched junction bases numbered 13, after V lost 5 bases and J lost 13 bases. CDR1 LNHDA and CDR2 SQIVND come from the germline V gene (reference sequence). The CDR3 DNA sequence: TGTGCCAGTAGTCCAGGCAATACCGGGACTAGACAGTACTTC. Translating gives CASSPGNTGTRQYF.

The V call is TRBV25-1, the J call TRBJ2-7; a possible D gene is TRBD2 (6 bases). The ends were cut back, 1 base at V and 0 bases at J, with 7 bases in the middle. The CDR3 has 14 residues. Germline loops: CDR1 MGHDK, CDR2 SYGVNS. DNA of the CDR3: TGTGCCAGCAGTGAATTAGCGGACTCCTACGAGCAGTACTTC. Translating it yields CASSELADSYEQYF.